The 16 T cell receptor beta chains reported below all come from one sample, sequenced in a study of T cells in Graves' hyperthyroidism and ophthalmopathy. TCR beta CDR3 sequences were amplified from RNA transcripts. When the TCR CDR3 underwent first-round RT-PCR, the HTBI primer set was used. TCRdb recomputed calls from the multiplex PCR reads with MiXCR, one row per CDR3 protein. The sample lists 360,000 or so distinct CDR3 sequences, 12% to 15% seen once, with roughly 19% in the top ten. Specimen: blood. The receptors stem from a woman aged 60-70 years with Graves' ophthalmopathy.

This chain links TRBV7-3 with TRBJ2-1, with D possibly matching TRBD2 (6 bases). CDR3 length equals 13 residues. V dropped 6 bases and J dropped 6 bases, with 12 bases sitting between them. CDR1 is SGHTA, CDR2 FQGTGA, per germline. The CDR3 DNA follows: TGTGCCAGCAGGGGGGACGGGGGCAATGAGCAGTTCTTC. It yields the protein CASRGDGGNEQFF. The full variable domain, its missing parts supplied by reference TRBV7-3 and TRBJ2-1, is GAGVSQTPSNKVTEKGKYVELRCDPISGHTALYWYRQSLGQGPEFLIYFQGTGAADDSGLPNDRFFAVRPEGSVSTLKIQRTERGDSAVYLCASRGDGGNEQFFGPGTRLTVL.

This clonotype appeared many times. The chain carries TRBV6-1 and TRBJ2-1, with 11 bases that match TRBD2. Germline CDR1 is MNHNS and CDR2 is SASEGT. The ends lost 5 bases at V and 7 bases at J; junction bases unmatched: 4. The CDR3 consists of 14 residues. CDR3 nucleotide sequence: TGTGCCAGCAGTCAACGGACTAGCGGGAATGAGCAGTTCTTC. Its translation: CASSQRTSGNEQFF.

This clonotype has a handful of counts. The CDR3 reads CASSPSWGGGEKLFF. As DNA, the CDR3 is TGCGCCAGCAGCCCATCCTGGGGGGGAGGTGAAAAACTGTTTTTT. The rearrangement links TRBV5-1 to TRBJ1-4, with D perhaps TRBD1 (5 bases). The CDR3 totals 15 residues. Germline lookup yields CDR1 SGHRS and CDR2 YFSETQ. V dropped 4 bases and J dropped 7 bases, with 17 bases sitting between them.

This clonotype has only a few counts. With a much larger clone just one base away, this may be a read error. The chain couples TRBV11-2 to TRBJ2-4; D uncertain. CDR3 length equals 12 residues. Germline V lookup: CDR1 SGHAT, CDR2 FQNNGV. The ends were cut back, 0 bases at V and 8 bases at J, with 5 bases in the middle. The CDR3 spells CASSLDKDIQYF. In DNA form, the CDR3 reads TGTGCCAGCAGCTTAGATAAGGACATTCAGTACTTC.

This clonotype was detected once. V gene TRBV11-2 combines with J gene TRBJ1-6; D is uncertain. V was shortened by 4 bases and J by 10 bases, with 8 bases between the two germline ends. The CDR3 covers 12 residues. The germline CDR1 and CDR2 sequences are SGHAT and FQNNGV. CDR3 DNA sequence: TGTGCCAGCAGCTACGTCCTCTCACCCCTCCACTTT. Translating it yields CASSYVLSPLHF.

This clonotype was seen only once. This chain joins TRBV24-1 and TRBJ1-4; possible D gene TRBD1, 5 bases. The ends were cut back, 4 bases at V and 0 bases at J, with 8 bases in the middle. This CDR3 spans 15 amino acids. Per the germline V gene, CDR1 is KGHDR and CDR2 is SFDVKD. The CDR3 DNA reads TGTGCCACCAGTGACGGGGGATCAACTAATGAAAAACTGTTTTTT. Translation gives CATSDGGSTNEKLFF.

This clonotype has a count of ten or more. This chain joins TRBV2 and TRBJ2-7; no reliable D call. Trimming stripped 8 bases from V and 7 bases from J, with 6 bases between. In germline, CDR1 is SNHLY, CDR2 FYNNEI. CDR3 length: 9 amino acids. CDR3 in DNA: TGTGCCAGCGGAGATGAGCAGTACTTC. It specifies CASGDEQYF.

This clonotype appeared many times. The rearrangement links TRBV11-2 to TRBJ2-7, with 13 bases fitting TRBD2. CDR1 and CDR2 (germline): SGHAT, FQNNGV. The CDR3 contains 14 residues. V lost 5 bases to trimming and J lost 4 bases; unmatched junction nucleotides: 2. Written as DNA, the CDR3 is TGTGCCAGCAGCCCACTAGCGGGAGGGTACGAGCAGTACTTC. It encodes CASSPLAGGYEQYF.

This clonotype was seen at least ten times. The chain employs TRBV3-1 and TRBJ2-1; the match to TRBD2 covers 11 bases. The V and J ends lost 4 bases and 4 bases, in that order; junction bases with no gene match: 9. The CDR3 has 17 residues. Germline V gene lookup returns CDR1 LGHDT and CDR2 YNNKEL (reference sequence). CDR3 coding DNA: TGTGCCAGCAGCCTCACCACAGGACTAGCGGGTTACAATGAGCAGTTCTTC. Translating it yields CASSLTTGLAGYNEQFF.

The table lists this clonotype with many counts. J is TRBJ2-3 and V is TRBV5-1, with D uncertain. The ends were cut back, 5 bases at V and 3 bases at J, with 10 bases in the middle. This CDR3 is built from 13 residues. The germline gives CDR1 SGHRS, CDR2 YFSETQ. The CDR3 protein is CASRLQLTDTQYF. The CDR3 DNA sequence: TGCGCCAGCAGATTACAGTTAACAGATACGCAGTATTTT.

This clonotype has only a few counts. A read error is possible here, since a much larger clone lies one base away. V is TRBV2 and J is TRBJ2-1; D is ambiguous. Trimming took 5 bases from V and 6 from J, leaving 23 bases between them. The CDR3 is 17 residues long. Looked up from germline, CDR1 is SNHLY and CDR2 is FYNNEI. CDR3 region: CASSPQRKMISINEQFF. The CDR3 coding sequence is TGTGCCAGCAGTCCACAACGAAAAATGATTAGCATCAATGAGCAGTTCTTC.

This clonotype was observed a few times. The chain employs TRBV6-1 and TRBJ1-3; 10 bases are a match to TRBD1. The CDR3 has 16 amino acids. CDR1 and CDR2 (germline): MNHNS, SASEGT. The trim removed 8 bases at V and 4 bases at J, leaving 11 bases unmatched. In DNA form, the CDR3 reads TGTGCCAGCCCGGGTCCTGGACAGGGGGGAGGAAACACCATATATTTT. This encodes CASPGPGQGGGNTIYF.

This clonotype was seen ten or more times. The rearrangement joins TRBV6-1 to TRBJ1-1; 7 nucleotides align to TRBD1. V dropped 5 bases and J dropped 1; count of bases not matched to a gene: 10. CDR3 length equals 16 residues. Germline V lookup: CDR1 MNHNS, CDR2 SASEGT. The CDR3 sequence: CASSFSQGQPNTEAFF. The CDR3, as DNA: TGTGCCAGCAGTTTTTCCCAGGGACAGCCGAACACTGAAGCTTTCTTT.

Only a few counts were recorded for this clonotype. This rearrangement joins TRBV7-8 to TRBJ1-2; a possible D gene is TRBD1 (5 bases). Deletions cut 4 bases from V and 5 bases from J, with 20 bases between. CDR1 is SGHVS and CDR2 is FQNEAQ in the germline V gene. This CDR3 comprises 16 residues. The CDR3 region is CASSSRQSIMGYGYTF. The CDR3 DNA follows: TGTGCCAGCAGCTCTCGACAGTCCATCATGGGGTATGGCTACACCTTC.

This sequence joins TRBV7-9 and TRBJ2-1; 9 positions match TRBD2. Germline CDR1 SEHNR, CDR2 FQNEAQ (reference sequence). This CDR3 is 17 amino acids long. V lost 4 bases and J lost 7; bases outside the gene matches: 14. CDR3 sequence reads: CASSSSRAGGPVNEQFF. In DNA, the CDR3 is TGTGCCAGCAGCTCGTCTAGGGCGGGAGGGCCAGTGAATGAGCAGTTCTTC.

This clonotype was detected only a few times. The chain recombines TRBV3-1 with TRBJ2-2, with D tentatively TRBD2 (6 bases). Germline V gene data show CDR1 as LGHDT and CDR2 as YNNKEL (reference sequence). The CDR3 contains 17 residues. Trimming cost V 3 bases and J 4 bases, with 18 bases left between them. The CDR3 region is CASSQVGEVEVTGELFF. In DNA, the CDR3 is TGTGCCAGCAGCCAGGTAGGGGAGGTGGAGGTCACCGGGGAGCTGTTTTTT. The complete variable domain, with remaining parts taken from reference TRBV3-1 and TRBJ2-2, reads DTAVSQTPKYLVTQMGNDKSIKCEQNLGHDTMYWYKQDSKKFLKIMFSYNNKELIINETVPNRFSPKSPDKAHLNLHINSLELGDSAVYFCASSQVGEVEVTGELFFGEGSRLTVL.